This T cell receptor beta chain came from a study of technical replicates of blood from several donors. The protocol was immunoSEQ multiplex PCR, while the TCRdb copy is restricted to in-frame clones and leaves out a portion. The sample lists tens of thousands of clones, 80% to 90% seen once, with approximately 5% in the top ten. The CDR3 contains 13 residues. The germline V gene has CDR1 MNHEY and CDR2 SVGAGI. V lost 0 bases to trimming and J lost 4 bases, with 7 bases between them. V gene TRBV6-5 combines with J gene TRBJ2-7, with D uncertain. The sample taken for sequencing was PBMCs. The clonotype originates from a human donor in good health. Some clones in this sample may be carry-over from other donors' samples. The CDR3 reads CASSYSYGYEQYF. CDR3 bases: TGTGCCAGCAGTTACTCGTACGGGTACGAGCAGTACTTC.